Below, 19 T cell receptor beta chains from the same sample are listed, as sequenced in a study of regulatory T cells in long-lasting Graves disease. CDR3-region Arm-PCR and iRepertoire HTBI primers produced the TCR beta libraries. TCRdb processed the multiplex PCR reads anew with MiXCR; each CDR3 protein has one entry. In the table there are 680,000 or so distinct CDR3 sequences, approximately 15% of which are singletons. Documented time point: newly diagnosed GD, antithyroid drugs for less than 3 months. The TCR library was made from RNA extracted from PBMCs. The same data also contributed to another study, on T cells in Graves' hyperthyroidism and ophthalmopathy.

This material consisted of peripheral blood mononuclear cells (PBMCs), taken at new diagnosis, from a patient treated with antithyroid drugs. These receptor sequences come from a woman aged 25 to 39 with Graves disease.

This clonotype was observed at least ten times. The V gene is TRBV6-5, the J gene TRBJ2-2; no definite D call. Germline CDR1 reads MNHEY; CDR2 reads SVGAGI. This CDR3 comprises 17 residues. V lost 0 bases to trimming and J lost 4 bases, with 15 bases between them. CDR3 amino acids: CASSYSMYQKSTGELFF. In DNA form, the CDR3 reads TGTGCCAGCAGTTACTCGATGTATCAGAAGTCCACCGGGGAGCTGTTTTTT.

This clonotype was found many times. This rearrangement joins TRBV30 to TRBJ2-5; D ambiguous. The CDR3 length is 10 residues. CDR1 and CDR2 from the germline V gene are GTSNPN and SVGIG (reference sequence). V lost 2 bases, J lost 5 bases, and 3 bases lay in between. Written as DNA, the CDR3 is TGTGCCTGGAGTCAGGAGACCCAGTACTTC. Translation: CAWSQETQYF. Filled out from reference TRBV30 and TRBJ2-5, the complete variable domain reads SQTIHQWPATLVQPVGSPLSLECTVEGTSNPNLYWYRQAAGRGLQLLFYSVGIGQISSEVPQNLSASRPQDRQFILSSKKLLLSDSGFYLCAWSQETQYFGPGTRLLVL.

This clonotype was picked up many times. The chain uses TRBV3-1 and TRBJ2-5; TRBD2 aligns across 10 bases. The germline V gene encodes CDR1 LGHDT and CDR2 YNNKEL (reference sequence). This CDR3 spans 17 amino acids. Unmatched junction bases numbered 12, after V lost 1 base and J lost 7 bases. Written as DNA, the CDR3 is TGTGCCAGCAGCCAAGCCCCAGCGGGAGGGCCGGCAGGGACCCAGTACTTC. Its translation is CASSQAPAGGPAGTQYF.

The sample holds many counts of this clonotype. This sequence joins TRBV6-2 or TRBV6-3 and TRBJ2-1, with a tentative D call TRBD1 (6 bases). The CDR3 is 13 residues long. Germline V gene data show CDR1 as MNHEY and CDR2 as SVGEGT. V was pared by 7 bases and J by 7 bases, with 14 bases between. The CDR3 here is CASILTGPNEQFF. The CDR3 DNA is TGTGCCAGCATCCTGACAGGCCCGAATGAGCAGTTCTTC.

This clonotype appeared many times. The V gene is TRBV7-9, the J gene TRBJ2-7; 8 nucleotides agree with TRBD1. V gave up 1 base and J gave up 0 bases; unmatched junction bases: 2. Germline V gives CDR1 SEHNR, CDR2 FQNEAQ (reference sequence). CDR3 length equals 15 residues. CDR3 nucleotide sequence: TGTGCCAGCAGCTTAGACAGGGGGAGCTCCTACGAGCAGTACTTC. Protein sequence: CASSLDRGSSYEQYF.

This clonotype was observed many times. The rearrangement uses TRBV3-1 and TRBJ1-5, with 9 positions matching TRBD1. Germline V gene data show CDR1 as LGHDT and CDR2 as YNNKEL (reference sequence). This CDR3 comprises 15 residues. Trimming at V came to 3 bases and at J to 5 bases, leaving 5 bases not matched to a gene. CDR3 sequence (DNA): TGTGCCAGCAGCCATAGGGGACAGGGCCATCAGCCCCAGCATTTT. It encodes CASSHRGQGHQPQHF.

The CDR3 sequence is CATSDPIRGGGYEQYF. CDR3 in DNA: TGTGCCACCAGTGACCCGATTCGGGGAGGGGGCTACGAGCAGTACTTC. The rearrangement uses TRBV24-1 and TRBJ2-7; D perhaps matches TRBD2 (7 bases). Trimming cost V 4 bases and J 3 bases, with 18 bases left between them. This CDR3 has 16 amino acids. CDR1 and CDR2 from the germline V gene are KGHDR and SFDVKD.

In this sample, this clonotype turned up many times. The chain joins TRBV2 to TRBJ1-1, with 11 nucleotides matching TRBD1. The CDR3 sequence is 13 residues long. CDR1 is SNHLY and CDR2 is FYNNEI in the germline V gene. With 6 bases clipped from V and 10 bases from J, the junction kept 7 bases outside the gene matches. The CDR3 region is CASRGQGAIRAFF. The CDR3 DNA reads TGTGCCAGCAGAGGACAGGGGGCGATTCGAGCTTTCTTT.

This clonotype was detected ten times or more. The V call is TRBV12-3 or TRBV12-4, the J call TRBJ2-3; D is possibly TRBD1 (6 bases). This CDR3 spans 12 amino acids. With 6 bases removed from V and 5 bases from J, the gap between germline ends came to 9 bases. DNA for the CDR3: TGTGCCAGCAGGCAGGGGATAGATACGCAGTATTTT. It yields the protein CASRQGIDTQYF.

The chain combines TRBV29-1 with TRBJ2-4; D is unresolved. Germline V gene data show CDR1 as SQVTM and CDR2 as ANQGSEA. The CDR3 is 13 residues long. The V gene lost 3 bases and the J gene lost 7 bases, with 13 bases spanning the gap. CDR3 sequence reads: CSVEGTELNIQYF. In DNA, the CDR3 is TGCAGCGTTGAGGGTACGGAGTTGAACATTCAGTACTTC.

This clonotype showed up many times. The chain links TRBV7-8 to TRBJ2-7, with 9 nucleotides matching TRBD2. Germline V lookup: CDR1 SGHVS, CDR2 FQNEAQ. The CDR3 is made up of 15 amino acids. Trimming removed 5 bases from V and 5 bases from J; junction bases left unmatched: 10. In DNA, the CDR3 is TGTGCCAGCAGCCCAGACCGAGCGGGAGGAAACGAGCAGTACTTC. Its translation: CASSPDRAGGNEQYF.

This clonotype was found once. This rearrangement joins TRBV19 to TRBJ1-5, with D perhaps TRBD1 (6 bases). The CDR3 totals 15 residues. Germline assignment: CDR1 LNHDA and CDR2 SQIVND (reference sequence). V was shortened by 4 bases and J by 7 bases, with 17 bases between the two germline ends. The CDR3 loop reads CASSTVGGPRQPQHF. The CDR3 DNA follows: TGTGCCAGTAGTACGGTCGGGGGGCCCAGACAGCCCCAGCATTTT.

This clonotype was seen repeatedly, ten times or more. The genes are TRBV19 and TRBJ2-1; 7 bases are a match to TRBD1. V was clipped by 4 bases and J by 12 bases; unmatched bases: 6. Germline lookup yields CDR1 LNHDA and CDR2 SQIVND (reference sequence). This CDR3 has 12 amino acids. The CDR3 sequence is CASSTSGTVQFF. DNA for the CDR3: TGTGCCAGTAGTACCAGTGGGACAGTGCAGTTCTTC.

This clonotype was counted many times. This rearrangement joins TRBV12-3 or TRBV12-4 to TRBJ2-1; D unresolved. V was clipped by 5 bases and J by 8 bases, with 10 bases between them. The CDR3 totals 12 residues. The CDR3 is CASSPAFYEQFF. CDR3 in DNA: TGTGCCAGCAGTCCCGCGTTTTATGAGCAGTTCTTC.

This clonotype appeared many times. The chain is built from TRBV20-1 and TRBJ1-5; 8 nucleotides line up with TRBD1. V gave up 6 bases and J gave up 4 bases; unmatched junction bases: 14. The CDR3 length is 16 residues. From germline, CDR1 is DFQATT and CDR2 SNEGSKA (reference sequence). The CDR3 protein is CSALRTGLSVNQPQHF. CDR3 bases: TGCAGTGCCCTAAGGACAGGGCTAAGCGTGAATCAGCCCCAGCATTTT.

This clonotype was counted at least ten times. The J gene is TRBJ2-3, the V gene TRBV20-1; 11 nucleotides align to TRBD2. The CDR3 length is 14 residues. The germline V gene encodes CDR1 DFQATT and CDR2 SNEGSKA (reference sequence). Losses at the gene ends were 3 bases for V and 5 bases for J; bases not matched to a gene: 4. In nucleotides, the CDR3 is TGCAGTGCTAGGGTCCTAGCGGGAGGAGATACGCAGTATTTT. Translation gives CSARVLAGGDTQYF.

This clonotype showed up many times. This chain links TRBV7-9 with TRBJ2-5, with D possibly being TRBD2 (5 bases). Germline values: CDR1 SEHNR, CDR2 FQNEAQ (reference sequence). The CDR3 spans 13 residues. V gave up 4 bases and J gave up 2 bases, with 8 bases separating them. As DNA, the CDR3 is TGTGCCAGCAGCTGGGAGCGGCAAGAGACCCAGTACTTC. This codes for CASSWERQETQYF.

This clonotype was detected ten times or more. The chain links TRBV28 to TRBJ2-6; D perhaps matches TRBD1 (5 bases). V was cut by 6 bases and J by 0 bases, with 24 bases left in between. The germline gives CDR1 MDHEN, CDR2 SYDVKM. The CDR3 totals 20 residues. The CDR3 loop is CASSGALGAPGSSGANVLTF. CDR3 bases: TGTGCCAGCAGCGGAGCGTTAGGGGCTCCGGGTAGCTCTGGGGCCAACGTCCTGACTTTC.

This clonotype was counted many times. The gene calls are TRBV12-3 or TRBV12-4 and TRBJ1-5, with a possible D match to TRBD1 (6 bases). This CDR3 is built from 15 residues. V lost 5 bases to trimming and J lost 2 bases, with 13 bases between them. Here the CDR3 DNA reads TGTGCCAGCAGTAGACAGGATCTGCGCAATCAGCCCCAGCATTTT. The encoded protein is CASSRQDLRNQPQHF.